These 20 T cell receptor beta chains were sequenced from one sample in a study of T cells in women clearing cervical HPV infection. Method: immunoSEQ multiplex PCR; TCRdb's copy keeps in-frame clones and lacks some. The data show about 33,000 clones, and the top ten clones hold less than 8.5%. The sample comprised blood buffy coat. The receptors shown here come from a woman between 18 and 70 years old with a cervical HPV16 infection that either progressed to CIN3+ or cleared (not recorded which).

About this clone itself: The read finishes 3 residues shy of the CDR3 end, and the germline J gene is used to complete it. The V call is TRBV5-1, the J call TRBJ1-3, with D perhaps TRBD1 (5 bases). Trimming stripped 0 bases from V and 5 bases from J, with 9 bases between. From germline, CDR1 is SGHRS and CDR2 YFSETQ. The CDR3 totals 14 residues. CDR3 bases read: TGCGCCAGCAGCTTGGGGGCAGGGCGAAACACC. Protein: CASSLGAGRNT. The whole CDR3 region reads CASSLGAGRNTIYF.

Regarding this clone: The DNA ends 3 residues before the CDR3 does, and the rest of the CDR3 is filled in from the germline J gene. The V gene is TRBV10-3, the J gene TRBJ2-3; D is unresolved. The germline V gene encodes CDR1 ENHRY and CDR2 SYGVKD. The CDR3 has 13 amino acids. The CDR3: CAISEISNQPQYF. CDR3 bases read: TGTGCCATCAGTGAGATTAGCAATCAGCCG.

CDR3 sequence reads: CAAQGDGYTF. CDR3 bases read: TGTGCCGCCCAGGGGGATGGC. The genes are TRBV19 and TRBJ1-2, with 7 positions matching TRBD1. The read ends 3 residues before the CDR3 terminus; that terminus is restored from the germline J gene. CDR1 is LNHDA and CDR2 is SQIVND in the germline V gene (reference sequence). The ends lost 11 bases at V and 6 bases at J; junction bases unmatched: 3. The CDR3 consists of 10 residues.

Details on this clone: The read ends 3 residues early relative to the CDR3; the germline J gene fills the gap. This rearrangement joins TRBV7-8 to TRBJ1-5; perhaps TRBD1 as D (5 bases). V was clipped by 7 bases and J by 6 bases, with 19 bases between them. The CDR3 spans 15 residues. The germline CDR1 and CDR2 sequences are SGHVS and FQNEAQ. This CDR3 is CASTPGRVVTQPQHF. The CDR3 DNA, read in part, is TGTGCCAGCACCCCCGGCAGGGTCGTCACTCAGCCC.

In regard to this clone: The CDR3 end lies 3 residues beyond the end of the read and is filled in from the germline J gene. The chain joins TRBV11-2 to TRBJ1-1; D remains unclear. Trimming removed 2 bases from V and 1 base from J, with 5 bases in between. This CDR3 has 13 amino acids. Germline values: CDR1 SGHAT, CDR2 FQNNGV. The covered CDR3 bases are TGTGCCAGCAGCTTAAGGCAGAACACTGAA. Translated, it gives CASSLRQNTE. The entire CDR3 protein reads CASSLRQNTEAFF.

This chain's CDR3 is CASMVNGQNTEAFF. The CDR3 bases that were read are TGTGCCAGCATGGTAAATGGGCAGAACACTGAA. This chain links TRBV2 with TRBJ1-1; D is unresolved. The read terminates 3 residues before the CDR3 end, so the remaining end is supplied by the germline J gene. V lost 7 bases, J lost 1 base, and 13 bases lay in between. Germline assignment: CDR1 SNHLY and CDR2 FYNNEI. This CDR3 comprises 14 residues.

As concerns this clone: The read ends 3 residues shy of where the CDR3 ends; the end is completed using the germline J gene. The chain is built from TRBV13 and TRBJ2-2; 9 nucleotides align to TRBD1. Germline assignment: CDR1 PRHDT and CDR2 FYEKMQ (reference sequence). This CDR3 is 14 amino acids long. Here the CDR3 reads CASSTTGGREKLFF. CDR3 bases read: TGTGCCAGCAGTACGACAGGGGGGCGTGAAAAG.

As to this clone: The CDR3 end falls 3 residues outside the read, so it is completed with the germline J gene. This chain uses TRBV29-1 with TRBJ1-2, with 7 nucleotides matching TRBD1. The CDR3 is 12 residues long. Germline V gene data show CDR1 as SQVTM and CDR2 as ANQGSEA. CDR3 region: CSVEGRGDGYTF. The part of the CDR3 DNA that was read is TGCAGCGTTGAAGGCAGGGGGGACGGC. The whole variable domain, filled in from reference TRBV29-1 and TRBJ1-2, reads SAVISQKPSRDICQRGTSLTIQCQVDSQVTMMFWYRQQPGQSLTLIATANQGSEATYESGFVIDKFPISRPNLTFSTLTVSNMSPEDSSIYLCSVEGRGDGYTFGSGTRLTVV.

Note on this clone: Read coverage stops 3 residues before the CDR3 terminus; the germline J gene supplies the remainder. V and J are TRBV7-3 and TRBJ2-3; 7 nucleotides match TRBD2. CDR1 is SGHTA and CDR2 is FQGTGA in the germline V gene. The CDR3 consists of 18 residues. V lost 0 bases and J lost 0; bases outside the gene matches: 9. The covered CDR3 bases are TGTGCCAGCAGCTTAACGTTCCTAGCGGTAACTAGCACAGATACG. It specifies CASSLTFLAVTSTDT. The complete CDR3 sequence is CASSLTFLAVTSTDTQYF.

The part of the CDR3 DNA that was read is TGTGCCAGCAGTGCCTTACAGGGGGGGGTCACTGAA. It is translated as CASSALQGGVTE. The whole CDR3 reads CASSALQGGVTEAFF. This sequence joins TRBV28 and TRBJ1-1; 8 bases match TRBD1. The CDR3 is cut off 3 residues early in the read; its end comes from the germline J gene. This CDR3 region has 15 residues. Looked up from germline, CDR1 is MDHEN and CDR2 is SYDVKM. Germline trimming cut 5 bases from V and 4 bases from J; bases unmatched to any gene: 9.

About this clone: From the germline J gene comes the end of the CDR3, since the read stops 3 residues before it. The chain has TRBV7-6 and TRBJ2-7; 7 bases agree with TRBD1. This CDR3 region has 15 residues. With V trimmed by 1 base and J by 1 base, 4 bases remained unmatched. The germline V gene has CDR1 SGHVS and CDR2 FNYEAQ. The CDR3: CASSLDRGGSYEQYF. CDR3 DNA (partial): TGTGCCAGCAGCTTAGACAGGGGTGGTTCCTACGAG.

As for this clone: The read finishes 3 residues shy of the CDR3 end, and the germline J gene is used to complete it. The rearrangement uses TRBV5-6 and TRBJ2-7; 9 bases are a match to TRBD1. Germline lookup yields CDR1 SGHDT and CDR2 YYEEEE. Germline trimming cut 0 bases from V and 2 bases from J; bases unmatched to any gene: 0. The CDR3 has 14 amino acids. The covered CDR3 bases are TGTGCCAGCAGCTTGGGACAGGGGGCCTACGAG. Protein product: CASSLGQGAYE. The entire CDR3 reads CASSLGQGAYEQYF. Using reference TRBV5-6 and TRBJ2-7 for the parts outside the CDR3, the full variable domain is DAGVTQSPTHLIKTRGQQVTLRCSPKSGHDTVSWYQQALGQGPQFIFQYYEEEERQRGNFPDRFSGHQFPNYSSELNVNALLLGDSALYLCASSLGQGAYEQYFGPGTRLTVT.

About this clone itself: The read terminates 3 residues before the CDR3 end, so the remaining end is supplied by the germline J gene. The chain has TRBV20-1 and TRBJ2-3; TRBD2 is a possible D gene (6 bases). The CDR3 is 13 amino acids. Per the germline V gene, CDR1 is DFQATT and CDR2 is SNEGSKA (reference sequence). Trimming removed 8 bases at V and 0 bases at J, with 12 bases between. CDR3 bases read: TGCAGTCTTCGCGGGGTCAGCACAGATACG. Translation: CSLRGVSTDT. From start to end, the CDR3 is CSLRGVSTDTQYF.

Comment on this clone: The read finishes 3 residues shy of the CDR3 end, and the germline J gene is used to complete it. The genes are TRBV7-9 and TRBJ1-2; D remains ambiguous. Looked up from germline, CDR1 is SEHNR and CDR2 is FQNEAQ (reference sequence). The length of the CDR3 is 15 residues. The sequenced part of the CDR3 DNA is TGTGCCAGCAGCTTAGCGGTAACGAAGGTCGATACC. Translated, it gives CASSLAVTKVDT. The CDR3, in full, reads CASSLAVTKVDTYTF.

As for this clone: The read halts 3 residues ahead of the CDR3 end, with the missing end drawn from the germline J gene. The chain employs TRBV5-4 and TRBJ2-3, with 8 nucleotides matching TRBD1. Germline V gives CDR1 SGHNT, CDR2 YYREEE (reference sequence). The CDR3 loop spans 16 amino acids. V shed 0 bases and J 0 bases; nucleotides not matched to a gene: 3. The DNA read from the CDR3 is TGTGCCAGCAGCTTGGCCAGGGACAGGAGCACAGATACG. This translates into CASSLARDRSTDT. The entire CDR3 reads CASSLARDRSTDTQYF.

A remark on this clone: The CDR3 extends 3 residues past the end of the read, so its final part is completed from the germline J gene. The chain recombines TRBV29-1 with TRBJ1-1; 8 bases align to TRBD1. The CDR3 sequence is 16 residues long. Germline V gene sequence: CDR1 SQVTM, CDR2 ANQGSEA. V was clipped by 1 base and J by 1 base; unmatched bases: 8. The CDR3 DNA, read in part, is TGCAGCGTTGAAGGTACCAGGGGGCGAAGGAACACTGAA. Encoded protein: CSVEGTRGRRNTE. The full CDR3 reads CSVEGTRGRRNTEAFF.

Concerning this clone: The CDR3 end falls 3 residues outside the read, so it is completed with the germline J gene. The rearrangement uses TRBV10-2 and TRBJ1-5, with 7 bases fitting TRBD1. CDR3 length: 15 residues. The ends lost 3 bases at V and 3 bases at J; junction bases unmatched: 5. CDR1 WSHSY and CDR2 SAAADI come from the germline V gene. This CDR3 is CASSEDREYNQPQHF. Incomplete CDR3 DNA: TGCGCCAGCAGTGAAGACAGGGAGTACAATCAGCCC.

About this clone: Read data end 3 residues before the CDR3 end; the end is taken from the germline J gene. This rearrangement joins TRBV20-1 to TRBJ1-2; maybe TRBD1 (5 bases). Germline V gene sequence: CDR1 DFQATT, CDR2 SNEGSKA (reference sequence). The CDR3 sequence is 15 residues long. The chain's CDR3 is CSARVLAGGTYDYTF. Partial CDR3 DNA: TGCAGTGCTAGAGTCCTAGCGGGGGGAACCTACGAC.

A word on this clone: The read finishes 3 residues shy of the CDR3 end, and the germline J gene is used to complete it. The chain is built from TRBV30 and TRBJ2-2; the match to TRBD2 covers 8 bases. Germline V CDR1 and CDR2: GTSNPN, SVGIG (reference sequence). The CDR3 covers 14 residues. Losses at the gene ends were 4 bases for V and 3 bases for J; bases not matched to a gene: 4. The CDR3 region is CAWKKRGYTGELFF. Partial CDR3 DNA: TGTGCCTGGAAGAAGCGGGGGTACACCGGGGAG.

The sequenced CDR3 bases are TGTGCCAGTAGTATAAGGGCGGGGGCTGGTGGC. It is translated as CASSIRAGAGG. The whole CDR3 protein reads CASSIRAGAGGYTF. This chain links TRBV19 with TRBJ1-2, with a weak D call TRBD1 (6 bases). The CDR3 end lies 3 residues beyond the end of the read and is filled in from the germline J gene. Germline CDR1 and CDR2: LNHDA and SQIVND (reference sequence). CDR3 length equals 14 residues. With 2 bases removed from V and 7 bases from J, the gap between germline ends came to 14 bases.